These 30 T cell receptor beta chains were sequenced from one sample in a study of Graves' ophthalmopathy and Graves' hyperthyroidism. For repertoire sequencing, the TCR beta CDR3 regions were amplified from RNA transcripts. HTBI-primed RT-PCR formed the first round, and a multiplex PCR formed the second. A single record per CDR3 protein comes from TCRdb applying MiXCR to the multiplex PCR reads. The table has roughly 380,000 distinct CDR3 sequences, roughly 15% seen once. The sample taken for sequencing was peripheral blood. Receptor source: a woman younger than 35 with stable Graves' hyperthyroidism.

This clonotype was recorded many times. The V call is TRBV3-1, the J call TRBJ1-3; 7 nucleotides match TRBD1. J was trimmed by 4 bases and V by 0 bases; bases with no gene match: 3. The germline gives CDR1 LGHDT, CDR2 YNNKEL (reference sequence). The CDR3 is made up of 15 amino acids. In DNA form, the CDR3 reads TGTGCCAGCAGCCAAGATGGGACAGAGGGAAACACCATATATTTT. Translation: CASSQDGTEGNTIYF.

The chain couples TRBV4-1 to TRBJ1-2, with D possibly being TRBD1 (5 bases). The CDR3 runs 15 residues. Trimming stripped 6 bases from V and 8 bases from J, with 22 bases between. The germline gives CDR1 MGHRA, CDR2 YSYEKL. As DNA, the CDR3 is TGCGCCAGCAGACAGTTATCAGGGTTACAGCGGGGCTACACCTTC. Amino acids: CASRQLSGLQRGYTF.

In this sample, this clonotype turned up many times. CDR3 region: CASSSGSTGELFF. CDR3 nucleotides: TGCGCCAGCAGCTCAGGCAGCACCGGGGAGCTGTTTTTT. The chain combines TRBV5-1 with TRBJ2-2; the D is unclear. This CDR3 has 13 residues. V gave up 3 bases and J gave up 4 bases, with 7 bases separating them. Germline CDR1 and CDR2: SGHRS and YFSETQ.

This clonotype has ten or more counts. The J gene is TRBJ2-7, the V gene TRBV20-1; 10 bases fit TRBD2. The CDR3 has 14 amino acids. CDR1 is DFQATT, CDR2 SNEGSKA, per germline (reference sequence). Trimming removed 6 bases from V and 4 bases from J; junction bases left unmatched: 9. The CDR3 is CSARHPSGGYEQYF. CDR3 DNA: TGCAGTGCCAGGCATCCTAGCGGGGGTTACGAGCAGTACTTC.

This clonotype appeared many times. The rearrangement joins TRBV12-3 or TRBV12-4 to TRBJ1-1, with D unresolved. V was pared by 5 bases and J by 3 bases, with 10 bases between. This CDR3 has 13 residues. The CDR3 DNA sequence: TGTGCCAGCAGTCCCCCGGGGTACACTGAAGCTTTCTTT. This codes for CASSPPGYTEAFF.

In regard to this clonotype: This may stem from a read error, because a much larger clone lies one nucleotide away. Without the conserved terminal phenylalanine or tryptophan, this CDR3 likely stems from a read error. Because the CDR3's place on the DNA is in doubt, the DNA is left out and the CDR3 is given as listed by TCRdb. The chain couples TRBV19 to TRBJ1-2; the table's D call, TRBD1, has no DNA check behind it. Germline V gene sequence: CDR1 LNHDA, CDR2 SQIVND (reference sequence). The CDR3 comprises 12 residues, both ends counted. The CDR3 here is CASRQGAEGYTC.

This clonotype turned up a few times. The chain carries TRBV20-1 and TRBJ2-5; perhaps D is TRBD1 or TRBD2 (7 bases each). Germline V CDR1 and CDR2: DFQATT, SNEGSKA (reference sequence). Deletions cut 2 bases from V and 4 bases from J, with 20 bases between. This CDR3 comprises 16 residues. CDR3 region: CSARNDAGGALETQYF. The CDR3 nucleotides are TGCAGTGCTAGAAACGACGCAGGGGGGGCGTTAGAGACCCAGTACTTC.

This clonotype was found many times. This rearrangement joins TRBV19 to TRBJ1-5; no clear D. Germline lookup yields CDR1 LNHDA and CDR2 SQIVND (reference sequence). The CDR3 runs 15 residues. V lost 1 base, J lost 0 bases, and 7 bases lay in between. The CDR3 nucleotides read TGTGCCAGTAGTATAGGGCGGATTAGCAATCAGCCCCAGCATTTT. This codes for CASSIGRISNQPQHF.

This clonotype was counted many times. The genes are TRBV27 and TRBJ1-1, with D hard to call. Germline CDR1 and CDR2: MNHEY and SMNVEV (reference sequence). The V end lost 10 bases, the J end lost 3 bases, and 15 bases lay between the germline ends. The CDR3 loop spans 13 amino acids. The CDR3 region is CATRSGLYTEAFF. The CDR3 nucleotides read TGTGCCACTCGGTCGGGGTTGTACACTGAAGCTTTCTTT.

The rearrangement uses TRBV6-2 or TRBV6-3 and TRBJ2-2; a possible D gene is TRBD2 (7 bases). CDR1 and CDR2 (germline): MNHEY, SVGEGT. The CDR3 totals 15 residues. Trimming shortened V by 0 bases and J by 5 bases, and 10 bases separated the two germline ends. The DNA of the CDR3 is TGTGCCAGCAGTTACTCGGGGGGGCGGACCGGGGAGCTGTTTTTT. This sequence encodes CASSYSGGRTGELFF.

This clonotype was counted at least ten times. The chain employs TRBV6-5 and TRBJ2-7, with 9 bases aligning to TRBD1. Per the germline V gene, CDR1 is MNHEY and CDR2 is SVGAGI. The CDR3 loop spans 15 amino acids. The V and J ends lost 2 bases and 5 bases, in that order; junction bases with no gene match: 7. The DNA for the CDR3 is TGTGCCAGCAGTTACCCAGGGACAGGGAACCACGAGCAGTACTTC. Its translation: CASSYPGTGNHEQYF.

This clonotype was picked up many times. For the CDR3, the DNA is TGTGCCAGCAGTTTTTCGACACCACTTATGAGCAATCAGCCCCAGCATTTT. Translation: CASSFSTPLMSNQPQHF. The genes are TRBV12-3 or TRBV12-4 and TRBJ1-5; D is undetermined. CDR3 length equals 17 residues. V shed 3 bases and J shed 1 base, with 16 bases lying between them.

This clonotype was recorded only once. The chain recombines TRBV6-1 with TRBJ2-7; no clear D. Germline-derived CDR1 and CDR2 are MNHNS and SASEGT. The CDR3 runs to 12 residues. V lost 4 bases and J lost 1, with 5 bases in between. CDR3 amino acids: CASSAVSYEQYF. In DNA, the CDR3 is TGTGCCAGCAGTGCAGTTTCCTACGAGCAGTACTTC.

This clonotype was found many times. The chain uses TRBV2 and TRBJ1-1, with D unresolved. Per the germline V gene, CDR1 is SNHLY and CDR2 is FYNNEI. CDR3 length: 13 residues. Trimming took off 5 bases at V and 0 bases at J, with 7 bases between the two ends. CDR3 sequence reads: CASSPRMNTEAFF. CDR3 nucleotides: TGTGCCAGCAGTCCCAGGATGAACACTGAAGCTTTCTTT.

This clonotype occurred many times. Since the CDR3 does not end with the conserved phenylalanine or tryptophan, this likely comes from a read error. The CDR3 DNA is TGCAGTGCTAGAGGGGGAGGGGACGGCACTGAAGCTTTCTCT. Amino acids: CSARGGGDGTEAFS. This chain connects TRBV20-1 to TRBJ1-1, with D perhaps matching TRBD1 (5 bases). The CDR3 runs 14 residues. The germline gives CDR1 DFQATT, CDR2 SNEGSKA (reference sequence). Trimming took off 1 base at V and 4 bases at J, with 13 bases between the two ends.

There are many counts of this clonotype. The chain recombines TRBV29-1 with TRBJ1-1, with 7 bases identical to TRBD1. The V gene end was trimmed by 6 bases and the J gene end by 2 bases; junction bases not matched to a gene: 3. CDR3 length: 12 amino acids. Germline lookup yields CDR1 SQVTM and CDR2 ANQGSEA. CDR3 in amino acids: CSVRQGNTEAFF. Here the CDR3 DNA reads TGCAGCGTGCGACAGGGAAACACTGAAGCTTTCTTT.

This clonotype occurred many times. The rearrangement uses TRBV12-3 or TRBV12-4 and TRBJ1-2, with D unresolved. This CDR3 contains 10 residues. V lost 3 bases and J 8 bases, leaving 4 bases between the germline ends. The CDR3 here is CASSLGGYTF. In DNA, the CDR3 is TGTGCCAGCAGTTTGGGAGGCTACACCTTC.

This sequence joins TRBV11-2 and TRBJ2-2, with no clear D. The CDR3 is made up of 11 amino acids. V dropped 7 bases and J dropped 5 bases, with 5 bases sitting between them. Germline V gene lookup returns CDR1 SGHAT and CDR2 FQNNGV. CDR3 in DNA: TGTGCCAGCACCGTTACCGGGGAGCTGTTTTTT. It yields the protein CASTVTGELFF.

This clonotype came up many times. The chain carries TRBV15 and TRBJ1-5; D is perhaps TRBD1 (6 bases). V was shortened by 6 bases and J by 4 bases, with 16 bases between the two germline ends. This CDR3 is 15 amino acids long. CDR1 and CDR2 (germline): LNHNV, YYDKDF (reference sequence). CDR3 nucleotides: TGTGCCACCAGTAGGGGACACAGGATTAATCAGCCCCAGCATTTT. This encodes CATSRGHRINQPQHF.

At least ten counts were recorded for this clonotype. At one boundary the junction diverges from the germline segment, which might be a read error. Here the CDR3 reads CASSPRQGNNSPFHF. The CDR3 DNA follows: TGTGCCAGCAGCCCAAGACAGGGGAACAATTCACCCTTCCACTTT. The rearrangement joins TRBV7-9 to TRBJ1-6; TRBD1 agrees at 8 bases. Looked up from germline, CDR1 is SEHNR and CDR2 is FQNEAQ (reference sequence). The CDR3 loop spans 15 amino acids.

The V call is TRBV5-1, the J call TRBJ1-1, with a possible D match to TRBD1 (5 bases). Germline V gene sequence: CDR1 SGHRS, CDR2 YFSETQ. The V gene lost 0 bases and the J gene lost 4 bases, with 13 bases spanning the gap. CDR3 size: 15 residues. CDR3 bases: TGCGCCAGCAGCTTGGTGGCCGGGGACGGCACTGAAGCTTTCTTT. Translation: CASSLVAGDGTEAFF. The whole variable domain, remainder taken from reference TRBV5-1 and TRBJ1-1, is KAGVTQTPRYLIKTRGQQVTLSCSPISGHRSVSWYQQTPGQGLQFLFEYFSETQRNKGNFPGRFSGRQFSNSRSEMNVSTLELGDSALYLCASSLVAGDGTEAFFGQGTRLTVV.

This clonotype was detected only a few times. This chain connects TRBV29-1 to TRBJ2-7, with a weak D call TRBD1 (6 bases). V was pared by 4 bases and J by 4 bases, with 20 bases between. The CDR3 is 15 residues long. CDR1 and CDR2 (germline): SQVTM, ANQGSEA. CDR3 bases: TGCAGCGTTGTGAGCCCAGGTGGCAGGGGATACGAGCAGTACTTC. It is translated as CSVVSPGGRGYEQYF.

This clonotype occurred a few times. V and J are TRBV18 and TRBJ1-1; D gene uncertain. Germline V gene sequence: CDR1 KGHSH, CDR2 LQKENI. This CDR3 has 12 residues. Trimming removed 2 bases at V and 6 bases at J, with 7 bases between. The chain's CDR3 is CASSPVLPEAFF. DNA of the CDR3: TGTGCCAGCTCACCAGTCTTACCTGAAGCTTTCTTT.

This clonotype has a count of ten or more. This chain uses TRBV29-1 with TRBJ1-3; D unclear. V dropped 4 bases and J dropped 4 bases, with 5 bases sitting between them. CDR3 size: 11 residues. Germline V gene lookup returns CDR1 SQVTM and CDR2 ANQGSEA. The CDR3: CSVVQGNTIYF. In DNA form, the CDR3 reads TGCAGCGTTGTACAAGGAAACACCATATATTTT.

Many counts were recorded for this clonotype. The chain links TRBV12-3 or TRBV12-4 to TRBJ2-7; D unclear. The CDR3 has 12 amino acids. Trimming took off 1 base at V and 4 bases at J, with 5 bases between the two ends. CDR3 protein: CASSLVRYEQYF. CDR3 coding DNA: TGTGCCAGCAGTTTAGTTAGATACGAGCAGTACTTC.

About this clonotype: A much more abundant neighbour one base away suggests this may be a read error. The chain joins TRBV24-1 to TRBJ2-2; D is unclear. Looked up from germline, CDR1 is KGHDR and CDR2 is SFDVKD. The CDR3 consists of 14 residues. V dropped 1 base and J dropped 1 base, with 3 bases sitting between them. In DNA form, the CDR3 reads TGTGCCACCAGTGATTTCGGGAACACCGGGGAGCTGTTTTTT. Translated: CATSDFGNTGELFF.

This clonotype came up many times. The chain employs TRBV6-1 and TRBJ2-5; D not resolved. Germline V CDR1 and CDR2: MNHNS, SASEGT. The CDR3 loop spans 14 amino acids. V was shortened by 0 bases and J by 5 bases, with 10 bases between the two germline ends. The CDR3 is CASSEAASFETQYF. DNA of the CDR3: TGTGCCAGCAGTGAAGCAGCTAGTTTCGAGACCCAGTACTTC.

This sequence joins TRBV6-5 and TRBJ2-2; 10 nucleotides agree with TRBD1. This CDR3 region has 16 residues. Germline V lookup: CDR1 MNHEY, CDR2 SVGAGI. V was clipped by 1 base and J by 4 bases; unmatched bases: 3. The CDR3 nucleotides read TGTGCCAGCAGTTACTTCCGGGACAGGGGCACCGGGGAGCTGTTTTTT. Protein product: CASSYFRDRGTGELFF.

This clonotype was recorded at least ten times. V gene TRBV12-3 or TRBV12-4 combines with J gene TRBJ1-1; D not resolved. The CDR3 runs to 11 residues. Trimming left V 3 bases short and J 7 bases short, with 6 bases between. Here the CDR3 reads CASSFRGEAFF. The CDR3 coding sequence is TGTGCCAGCAGTTTTAGAGGTGAAGCTTTCTTT.

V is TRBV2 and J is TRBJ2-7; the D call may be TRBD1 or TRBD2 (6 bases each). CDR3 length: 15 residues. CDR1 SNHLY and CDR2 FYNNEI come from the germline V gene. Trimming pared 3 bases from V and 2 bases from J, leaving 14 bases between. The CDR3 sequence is CASSDIGGLTYEQYF. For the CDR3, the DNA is TGTGCCAGCAGTGACATAGGGGGGCTTACCTACGAGCAGTACTTC.